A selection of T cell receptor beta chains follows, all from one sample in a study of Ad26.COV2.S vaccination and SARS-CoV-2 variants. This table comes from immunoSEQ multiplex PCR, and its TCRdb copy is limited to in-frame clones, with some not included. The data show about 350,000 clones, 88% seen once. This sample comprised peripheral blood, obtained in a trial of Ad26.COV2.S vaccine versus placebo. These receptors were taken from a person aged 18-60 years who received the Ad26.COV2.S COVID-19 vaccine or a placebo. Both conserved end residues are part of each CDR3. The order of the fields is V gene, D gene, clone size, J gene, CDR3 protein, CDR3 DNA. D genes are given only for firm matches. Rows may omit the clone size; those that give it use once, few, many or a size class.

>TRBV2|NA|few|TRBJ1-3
CASSLQGFGNTIYF
TGTGCCAGCAGCTTACAGGGTTTTGGAAACACCATATATTTT
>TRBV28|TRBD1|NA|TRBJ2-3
CASSQWTGRRDTQYF
TGTGCCAGCAGCCAATGGACAGGGCGGAGGGATACGCAGTATTTT
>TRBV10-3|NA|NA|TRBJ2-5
CAISDKDTQETQYF
TGTGCCATCAGTGACAAGGACACCCAAGAGACCCAGTACTTC
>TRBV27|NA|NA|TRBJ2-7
CASSLWAGLAYEQYF
TGTGCCAGCAGTTTATGGGCCGGCTTGGCCTACGAGCAGTACTTC
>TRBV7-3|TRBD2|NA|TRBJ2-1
CASRISGLANNEQFF
TGTGCCAGCAGAATATCGGGACTAGCGAACAATGAGCAGTTCTTC
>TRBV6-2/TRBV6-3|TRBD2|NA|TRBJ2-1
CASSRTSGYYNEQFF
TGTGCCAGCAGTCGAACTAGCGGGTACTACAATGAGCAGTTCTTC
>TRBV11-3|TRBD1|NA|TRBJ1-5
CASLQGLPDQPQHF
TGTGCCAGCCTACAGGGGCTACCTGATCAGCCCCAGCATTTT
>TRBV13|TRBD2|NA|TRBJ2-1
CASSLGATSPPANEQFF
TGTGCCAGCAGCTTAGGAGCGACTAGCCCCCCCGCCAATGAGCAGTTCTTC
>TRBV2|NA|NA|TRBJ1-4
CASSVAAIGEKLFF
TGTGCCAGCAGTGTGGCAGCTATTGGTGAAAAACTGTTTTTT
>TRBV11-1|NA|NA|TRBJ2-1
CASSRTSWGEQFF
TGTGCCAGCAGTCGGACCTCTTGGGGTGAGCAGTTCTTC
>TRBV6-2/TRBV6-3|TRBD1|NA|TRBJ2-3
CASSHPTGESSTDTQYF
TGTGCCAGCAGCCACCCGACAGGGGAATCTTCCACAGATACGCAGTATTTT
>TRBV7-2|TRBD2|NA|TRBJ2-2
CASSSRAGAYTGELFF
TGTGCCAGCAGCTCCAGAGCGGGAGCCTACACCGGGGAGCTGTTTTTT
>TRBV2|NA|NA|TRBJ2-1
CASTGRSYNEQFF
TGTGCCAGCACCGGCCGCTCCTACAATGAGCAGTTCTTC
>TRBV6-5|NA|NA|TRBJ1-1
CASRTLAYTEAFF
TGTGCCAGCAGGACCCTGGCGTACACTGAAGCTTTCTTT
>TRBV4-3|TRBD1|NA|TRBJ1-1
CASSQDRGQAFF
TGCGCCAGCAGCCAGGACAGGGGGCAAGCTTTCTTT
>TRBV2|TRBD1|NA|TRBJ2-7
CASRRDRGTYEQYF
TGTGCCAGCAGAAGAGACAGGGGTACCTACGAGCAGTACTTC
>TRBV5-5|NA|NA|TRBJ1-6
CASSQSYNSPLHF
TGTGCCAGCAGTCAAAGCTATAATTCACCCCTCCACTTT
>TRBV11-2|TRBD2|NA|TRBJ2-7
CASSPRTRWTYEQYF
TGTGCCAGCAGCCCCCGGACTAGATGGACTTACGAGCAGTACTTC
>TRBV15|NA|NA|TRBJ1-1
CATSRGPVAGTEAFF
TGTGCCACCAGCAGAGGTCCGGTAGCGGGCACTGAAGCTTTCTTT
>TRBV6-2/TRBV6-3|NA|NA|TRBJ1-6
CASSYSRGGFSSPLHF
TGTGCCAGCAGTTACTCGCGGGGAGGTTTCAGTTCACCCCTCCACTTT
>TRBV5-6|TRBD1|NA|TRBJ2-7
CASSLVWDRGDYEQYF
TGTGCCAGCAGCTTGGTGTGGGACAGGGGAGACTACGAGCAGTACTTC
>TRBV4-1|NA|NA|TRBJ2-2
CASSHALVGARNTGELFF
TGCGCCAGCAGCCACGCCTTAGTAGGGGCTAGGAACACCGGGGAGCTGTTTTTT
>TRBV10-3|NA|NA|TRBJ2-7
CAISRDPYEQYF
TGTGCCATCAGCAGGGATCCCTACGAGCAGTACTTC
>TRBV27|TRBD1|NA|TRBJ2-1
CASSLTGSSYNEQFF
TGTGCCAGCAGCCTGACAGGGAGCTCCTACAATGAGCAGTTCTTC
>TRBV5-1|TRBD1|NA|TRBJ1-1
CASSSTGDTEAFF
TGCGCCAGCAGCAGTACAGGGGACACTGAAGCTTTCTTT
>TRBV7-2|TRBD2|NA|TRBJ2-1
CASSSSGSRANEQFF
TGTGCCAGCAGCTCTAGCGGGAGTAGGGCCAATGAGCAGTTCTTC
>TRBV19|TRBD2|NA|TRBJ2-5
CASSMPSGGIETQYF
TGTGCCAGTAGTATGCCTAGCGGGGGGATAGAGACCCAGTACTTC
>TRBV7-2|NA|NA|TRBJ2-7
CASSLVADSYEQYF
TGTGCCAGCAGCTTGGTAGCGGACTCCTACGAGCAGTACTTC
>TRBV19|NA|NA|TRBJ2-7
CASSPWDNYEQYF
TGTGCCAGTAGTCCGTGGGATAATTACGAGCAGTACTTC
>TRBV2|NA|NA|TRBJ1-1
CASSSSWGTEAFF
TGTGCCAGCAGTTCATCGTGGGGCACTGAAGCTTTCTTT
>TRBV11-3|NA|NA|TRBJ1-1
CASSLWGSTEAFF
TGTGCCAGCAGCTTATGGGGGAGCACTGAAGCTTTCTTT
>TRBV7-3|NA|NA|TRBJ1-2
CASSLGAGLNYGYTF
TGTGCCAGCAGCTTAGGGGCAGGGTTGAACTATGGCTACACCTTC
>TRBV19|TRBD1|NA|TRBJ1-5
CASSTAGGGNQPQHF
TGTGCCAGTAGTACGGCAGGGGGAGGCAATCAGCCCCAGCATTTT
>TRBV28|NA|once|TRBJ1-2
CASSSLSYGYTF
TGTGCCAGCAGCAGTCTCAGCTATGGCTACACCTTC
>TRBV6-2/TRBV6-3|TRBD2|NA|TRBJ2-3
CASSYIAGGPLGDTQYF
TGTGCCAGCAGTTACATAGCGGGAGGGCCGTTGGGAGATACGCAGTATTTT
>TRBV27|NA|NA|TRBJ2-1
CASSSDFRVGEQFF
TGTGCCAGCAGTTCAGACTTCAGGGTTGGTGAGCAGTTCTTC
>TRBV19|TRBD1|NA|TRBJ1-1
CASRSGGADTEAFF
TGTGCCAGTAGGTCAGGGGGCGCCGACACTGAAGCTTTCTTT